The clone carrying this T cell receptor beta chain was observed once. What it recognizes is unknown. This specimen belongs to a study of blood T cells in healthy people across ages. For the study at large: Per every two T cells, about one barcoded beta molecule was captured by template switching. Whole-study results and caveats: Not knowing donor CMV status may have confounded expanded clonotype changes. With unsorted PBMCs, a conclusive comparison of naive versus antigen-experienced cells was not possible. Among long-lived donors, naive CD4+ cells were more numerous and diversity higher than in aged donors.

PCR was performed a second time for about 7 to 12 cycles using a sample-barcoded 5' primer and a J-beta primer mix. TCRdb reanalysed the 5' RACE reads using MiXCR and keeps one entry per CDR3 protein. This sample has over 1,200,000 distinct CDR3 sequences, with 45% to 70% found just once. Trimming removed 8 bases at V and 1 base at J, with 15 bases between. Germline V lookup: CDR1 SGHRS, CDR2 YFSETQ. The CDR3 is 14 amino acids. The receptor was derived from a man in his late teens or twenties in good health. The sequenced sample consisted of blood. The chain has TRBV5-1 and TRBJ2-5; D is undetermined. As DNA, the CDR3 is TGCGCCAGTCAGATTTCGGCCCTCCAAGAGACCCAGTACTTC. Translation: CASQISALQETQYF.